This T cell receptor beta chain stems from a study of TIL therapy for anti-PD-1-resistant metastatic lung cancer (dated by TCRdb to the early 2020s). At the level of the whole study: Before any PD-1/PD-L1 blockade was given, tumors were harvested, nivolumab was then administered, and patients who progressed went on to receive lymphodepletion, an infusion of expanded TIL, and IL-2. Enrolled patients had a median age of 54 years (range about 38-85) and a median tumor PD-L1 proportion score of 4.5% to 6.5%. The cohort was predominantly lung adenocarcinoma, with a handful of EGFR-mutant and two ALK-rearranged tumors, and half of patients were current or former smokers. Across the cohort, whole-exome sequencing showed a median non-synonymous tumor mutation burden of roughly 1.5 mutations per megabase. Clonotypes were tracked across tumor, expanded TIL product and serial blood samples by T cell receptor beta sequencing of tumor and peripheral blood.

The germline V gene provides CDR1 SGHDN and CDR2 FVKESK. From its cysteine to its phenylalanine, the CDR3 spans 15 amino acids. Only CDR3 DNA is held: 45 bases, read in frame from base 1. Deletion took 4 bases off V and 7 bases off J, with a span of 19 bases between the germline ends. The immunoSEQ v3 hsTCRB kit was used to amplify TCR beta CDR3 regions from genomic DNA through bias-controlled multiplex PCR. TCR libraries were sequenced on an Illumina NextSeq 500 to 2 million to 2.5 million read pairs for survey level or roughly 4.5-6.5 million for deep level. The study's processing was this. Clonality was reported by immunoSEQ Analyzer software, which also assigned V, D and J genes and filtered out non-productive sequences. Repertoires of infused TIL and blood were compared using productive Simpson clonality and the Morisita overlap index of productive TRB rearrangements. Absolute clonotype counts in blood were estimated by multiplying the lymphocyte count by the CD3+ fraction and by the productive frequency of the clone. TCRdb took over this immuneACCESS table, retaining in-frame rearrangements with V and J assigned. Such tables are incomplete; in checked studies, under half of the missing clones stem from an unresolved V gene, and the remainder is unexplained. The DNA gave D and trimming, while V, J and clone size come from that table. In this sample the table shows more than 55,000 clones, 75% to 85% of which occur a single time. The biggest ten clones account for less than 3.5% of the sample.

Results the study describes overall, beyond this receptor: Clonotypes from the infused TIL partially replaced the baseline peripheral repertoire and then declined over months, and persistence showed no apparent association with response. The study protocol defined all tumor marker inferences as exploratory. The cohort was highly selected, with more treatment-naive, never-smoker and oncogene-addicted patients than typical, limiting generalizability.

This clone showed up just once. Its antigen has not been determined. Base quality data are lacking; no much larger clone is found one base away. The intended sense of this specimen's time point label: pre-treatment sample, taken before nivolumab and TIL therapy. A phase I trial run at two centers enrolled adults with stage 4 NSCLC between 2017 and January 2020. Samples came from a single-arm, open-label phase I trial of tumor-infiltrating lymphocyte therapy with nivolumab in advanced non-small cell lung cancer. Blood mononuclear cells were isolated from EDTA tubes by Ficoll gradient and were snap-frozen as pellets, and DNA was extracted with a Qiagen mini-prep kit.

Recombination joined TRBV14 with TRBJ2-5, and TRBD2 may be the D gene, going by 6 matching bases. The origin of this receptor is a person aged 25 to 85 with non-small cell lung cancer. The sequencing here drew on blood, taken at baseline. CDR3 reads: CASSPREPSVGTQYF. The base sequence is TGTGCCAGCAGCCCGCGGGAACCCAGCGTTGGGACCCAGTACTTC.